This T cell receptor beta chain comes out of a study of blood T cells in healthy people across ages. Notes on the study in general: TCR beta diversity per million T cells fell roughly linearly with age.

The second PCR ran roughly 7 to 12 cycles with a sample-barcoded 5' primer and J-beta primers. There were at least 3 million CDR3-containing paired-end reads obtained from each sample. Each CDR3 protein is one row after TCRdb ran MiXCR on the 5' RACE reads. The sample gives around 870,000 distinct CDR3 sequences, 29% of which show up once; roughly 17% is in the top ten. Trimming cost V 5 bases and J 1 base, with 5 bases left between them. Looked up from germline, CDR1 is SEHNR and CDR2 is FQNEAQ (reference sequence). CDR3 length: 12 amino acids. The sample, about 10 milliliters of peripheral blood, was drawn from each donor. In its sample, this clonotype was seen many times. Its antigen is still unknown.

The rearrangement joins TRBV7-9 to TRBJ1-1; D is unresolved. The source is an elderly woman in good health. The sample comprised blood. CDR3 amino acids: CASSAENTEAFF. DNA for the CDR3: TGTGCCAGCAGCGCGGAGAACACTGAAGCTTTCTTT.